This entry lists 21 T cell receptor beta chains sequenced from one sample in a study of technical replicates of blood from a handful of donors. Method: immunoSEQ multiplex PCR; TCRdb's copy keeps in-frame clones and lacks some. The profile shows about 93,000 clones, about 95% of them singletons. Input material: T cells isolated from PBMCs. The receptors stem from a human donor in good health.

The genes are TRBV7-9 and TRBJ1-2; D remains unclear. The germline V gene has CDR1 SEHNR and CDR2 FQNEAQ (reference sequence). V dropped 2 bases and J dropped 2 bases, with 12 bases sitting between them. This CDR3 comprises 15 residues. The CDR3 sequence is CASSLSTGSNYGYTF. CDR3 coding DNA: TGTGCCAGCAGCTTATCTACGGGGTCCAACTATGGCTACACCTTC.

The rearrangement joins TRBV6-6 to TRBJ1-1; 8 bases match TRBD1. Germline V gives CDR1 MNHNY, CDR2 SVGAGI (reference sequence). V lost 8 bases, J lost 4 bases, and 15 bases stayed unmatched. The CDR3 consists of 16 residues. CDR3 coding DNA: TGTGCCAGCGCCCTAAAGACAGGGGCATTGGTCACTGAAGCTTTCTTT. Its translation: CASALKTGALVTEAFF.

The chain is built from TRBV4-1 and TRBJ2-1; TRBD2 matches 8 bases. This CDR3 spans 16 amino acids. Germline lookup yields CDR1 MGHRA and CDR2 YSYEKL. The V gene end was trimmed by 0 bases and the J gene end by 2 bases; junction bases not matched to a gene: 3. CDR3 sequence reads: CASSQDELAAYNEQFF. CDR3 bases: TGCGCCAGCAGCCAAGATGAACTAGCGGCCTACAATGAGCAGTTCTTC.

The chain couples TRBV19 to TRBJ1-5; 7 nucleotides agree with TRBD1. J gave up 7 bases and V 10 bases, and 16 bases lay outside the gene matches. The germline gives CDR1 LNHDA, CDR2 SQIVND (reference sequence). The CDR3 is 15 residues long. CDR3 in DNA: TGTGCCACTACCCGAACCGGGACAGAGGGGCAGCCCCAGCATTTT. Translation gives CATTRTGTEGQPQHF.

This chain joins TRBV28 and TRBJ1-1; D remains unclear. The length of the CDR3 is 12 residues. V gave up 7 bases and J gave up 0 bases, with 6 bases separating them. Germline V gene data show CDR1 as MDHEN and CDR2 as SYDVKM. The CDR3 loop reads CASTYLNTEAFF. CDR3 nucleotides: TGTGCCAGCACTTATTTGAACACTGAAGCTTTCTTT.

The rearrangement joins TRBV11-3 to TRBJ2-2; D possibly corresponds to TRBD2 (6 bases). The CDR3 length is 17 residues. Trimming left V 8 bases short and J 5 bases short, with 24 bases between. CDR1 is SGHNT and CDR2 is YENEEA in the germline V gene. CDR3 DNA sequence: TGTGCCAGCGAAGGGACTGTGGGCAGGGACTCTACCGGGGAGCTGTTTTTT. Translating gives CASEGTVGRDSTGELFF.

The chain employs TRBV27 and TRBJ1-1; possibly TRBD1 for D (5 bases). The CDR3 consists of 14 residues. Trimming left V 3 bases short and J 5 bases short, with 13 bases between. Germline CDR1 and CDR2: MNHEY and SMNVEV (reference sequence). CDR3 DNA sequence: TGTGCCAGCAGTTTGAATGGGGGAGGGACTGAAGCTTTCTTT. Protein product: CASSLNGGGTEAFF.

CDR3 loop: CASSAGGLAVNEQYF. CDR3 nucleotides: TGTGCCAGCAGCGCGGGGGGACTAGCAGTCAACGAGCAGTACTTC. J is TRBJ2-7 and V is TRBV9; 9 bases fit TRBD2. The CDR3 has 15 residues. With 3 bases clipped from V and 5 bases from J, the junction kept 9 bases outside the gene matches. Germline loops: CDR1 SGDLS, CDR2 YYNGEE.

V gene TRBV28 combines with J gene TRBJ1-2; D is possibly TRBD1 (5 bases). The V gene's germline CDR1 is MDHEN and CDR2 SYDVKM. Trimming pared 5 bases from V and 4 bases from J, leaving 14 bases between. This CDR3 has 14 residues. CDR3 loop: CASSQEDGGYGYTF. CDR3 sequence (DNA): TGTGCCAGCAGTCAGGAGGACGGGGGCTATGGCTACACCTTC.

The V gene is TRBV6-6, the J gene TRBJ1-2; 7 nucleotides align to TRBD1. Germline V CDR1 and CDR2: MNHNY, SVGAGI (reference sequence). V trimming: 3 bases; J trimming: 6 bases; junction bases outside the gene matches: 7. This CDR3 is 14 amino acids long. CDR3 DNA sequence: TGTGCCAGCAGTTATTCGGACAGGACTAATGGCTACACCTTC. This translates into CASSYSDRTNGYTF.

The J gene is TRBJ2-1, the V gene TRBV7-9, with TRBD1 matching 10 bases. Germline loops: CDR1 SEHNR, CDR2 FQNEAQ (reference sequence). The J segment lost 4 bases and the V segment lost 0 bases, leaving 9 bases of the junction unmatched. The CDR3 length is 18 residues. The CDR3 sequence: CASSLAEGRTGGYNEQFF. CDR3 coding DNA: TGTGCCAGCAGCTTAGCGGAGGGGAGGACAGGGGGTTACAATGAGCAGTTCTTC.

V gene TRBV10-1 combines with J gene TRBJ1-3, with a tentative D call TRBD1 (6 bases). Trimming took 4 bases from V and 0 from J, leaving 19 bases between them. The CDR3 contains 18 residues. Germline-derived CDR1 and CDR2 are WNHNN and SYGVQD (reference sequence). In DNA, the CDR3 is TGCGCCAGCAGTGGAGGGGGACACCTCCAGAGCTCTGGAAACACCATATATTTT. Translated, it gives CASSGGGHLQSSGNTIYF.

About this clone itself: Other DNA sequences from this sample encode an identical CDR3 as well. The chain joins TRBV7-9 to TRBJ1-1; the D gene is possibly TRBD1 (5 bases). The germline V gene encodes CDR1 SEHNR and CDR2 FQNEAQ (reference sequence). Deletions cut 1 base from V and 0 bases from J, with 9 bases between. The CDR3 extends over 15 amino acids. The CDR3 protein is CASSLGQLLNTEAFF. The CDR3 nucleotides are TGTGCCAGCAGCTTAGGACAGCTTTTGAACACTGAAGCTTTCTTT.

The chain uses TRBV5-1 and TRBJ2-5, with D perhaps TRBD2 (6 bases). Per the germline V gene, CDR1 is SGHRS and CDR2 is YFSETQ. The CDR3 is made up of 14 amino acids. The V end lost 0 bases, the J end lost 1 base, and 7 bases lay between the germline ends. CDR3 protein: CASSLVGGQETQYF. CDR3 bases: TGCGCCAGCAGCTTGGTGGGGGGCCAAGAGACCCAGTACTTC.

The chain uses TRBV4-1 and TRBJ2-7; maybe TRBD2 (5 bases). This CDR3 has 15 amino acids. Germline-derived CDR1 and CDR2 are MGHRA and YSYEKL. Trimming left V 1 base short and J 7 bases short, with 17 bases between. CDR3 sequence (DNA): TGCGCCAGCAGCCAAGTGGGAGCCCGCCACGTGGAGCAGTACTTC. Translating gives CASSQVGARHVEQYF.

The chain couples TRBV7-9 to TRBJ2-3; D gene ambiguous. The germline V and J ends were trimmed by 5 bases and 0 bases, with 6 bases remaining between them. The CDR3 loop spans 13 amino acids. Germline assignment: CDR1 SEHNR and CDR2 FQNEAQ (reference sequence). CDR3 in DNA: TGTGCCAGCAGCCCGAGCAGCACAGATACGCAGTATTTT. Protein sequence: CASSPSSTDTQYF.

The chain links TRBV7-3 to TRBJ1-1, with D possibly matching TRBD1 (6 bases). The V end lost 4 bases, the J end lost 3 bases, and 9 bases lay between the germline ends. The germline CDR1 and CDR2 sequences are SGHTA and FQGTGA. The CDR3 runs to 13 residues. Here the CDR3 reads CASSSRTDTEAFF. The CDR3 DNA sequence: TGTGCCAGCAGCTCCCGGACAGACACTGAAGCTTTCTTT.

This clone was counted once. This chain connects TRBV5-4 to TRBJ2-1; tentatively, D is TRBD1 (5 bases). The CDR3 length is 14 residues. Germline lookup yields CDR1 SGHNT and CDR2 YYREEE (reference sequence). V was trimmed by 4 bases and J by 1 base, leaving 9 bases between them. The chain's CDR3 is CASSARDSYNEQFF. In DNA, the CDR3 is TGTGCCAGCAGCGCCAGGGATTCCTACAATGAGCAGTTCTTC.

The chain links TRBV14 to TRBJ2-7; 12 bases match TRBD1. V gave up 5 bases and J gave up 4 bases; unmatched junction bases: 6. This CDR3 has 15 residues. Per germline, CDR1 SGHDN and CDR2 FVKESK. CDR3 protein: CASSSGQGAMYEQYF. CDR3 nucleotide sequence: TGTGCCAGCAGCTCGGGACAGGGGGCGATGTACGAGCAGTACTTC.

This chain uses TRBV11-3 with TRBJ1-2; D unclear. The germline V gene encodes CDR1 SGHNT and CDR2 YENEEA. V lost 1 base, J lost 6 bases, and 15 bases lay in between. The CDR3 contains 15 residues. CDR3 residues: CASSLVATKYDGYTF. The CDR3 DNA sequence: TGTGCCAGCAGCTTAGTTGCCACAAAATACGATGGCTACACCTTC.

This chain links TRBV27 with TRBJ2-3, with TRBD2 identical over 10 bases. The CDR3 has 15 residues. CDR1 and CDR2 (germline): MNHEY, SMNVEV (reference sequence). V shed 5 bases, J shed 1 base, and the junction held 3 bases outside the gene matches. As DNA, the CDR3 is TGTGCCAGCAGTATTCTAGCGGGGGGCACAGATACGCAGTATTTT. Translating gives CASSILAGGTDTQYF.